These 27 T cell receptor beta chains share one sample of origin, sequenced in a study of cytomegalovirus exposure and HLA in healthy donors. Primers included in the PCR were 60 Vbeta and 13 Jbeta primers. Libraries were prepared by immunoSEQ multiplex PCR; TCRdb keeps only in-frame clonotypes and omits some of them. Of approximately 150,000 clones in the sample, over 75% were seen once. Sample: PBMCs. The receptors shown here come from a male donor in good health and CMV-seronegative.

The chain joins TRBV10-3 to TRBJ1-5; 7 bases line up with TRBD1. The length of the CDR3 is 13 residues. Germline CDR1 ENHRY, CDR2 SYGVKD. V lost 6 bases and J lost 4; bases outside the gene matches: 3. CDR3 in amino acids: CAISSGGNQPQHF. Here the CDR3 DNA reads TGTGCCATCAGCTCAGGGGGAAATCAGCCCCAGCATTTT.

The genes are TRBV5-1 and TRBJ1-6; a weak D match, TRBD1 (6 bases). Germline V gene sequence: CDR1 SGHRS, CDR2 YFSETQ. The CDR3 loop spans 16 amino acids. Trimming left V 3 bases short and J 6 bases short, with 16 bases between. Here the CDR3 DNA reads TGCGCCAGCAGCTCGGGACGGGGGGGGCCTAATTCACCCCTCCACTTT. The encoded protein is CASSSGRGGPNSPLHF. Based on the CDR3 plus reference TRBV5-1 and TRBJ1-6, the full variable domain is KAGVTQTPRYLIKTRGQQVTLSCSPISGHRSVSWYQQTPGQGLQFLFEYFSETQRNKGNFPGRFSGRQFSNSRSEMNVSTLELGDSALYLCASSSGRGGPNSPLHFGNGTRLTVT.

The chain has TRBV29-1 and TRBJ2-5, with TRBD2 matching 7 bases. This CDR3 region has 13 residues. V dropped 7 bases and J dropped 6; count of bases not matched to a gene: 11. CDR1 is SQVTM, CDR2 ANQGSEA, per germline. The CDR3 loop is CSGGLGADKTQYF. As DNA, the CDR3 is TGCAGCGGCGGACTAGGAGCCGACAAGACCCAGTACTTC. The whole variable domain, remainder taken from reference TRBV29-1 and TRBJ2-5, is SAVISQKPSRDICQRGTSLTIQCQVDSQVTMMFWYRQQPGQSLTLIATANQGSEATYESGFVIDKFPISRPNLTFSTLTVSNMSPEDSSIYLCSGGLGADKTQYFGPGTRLLVL.

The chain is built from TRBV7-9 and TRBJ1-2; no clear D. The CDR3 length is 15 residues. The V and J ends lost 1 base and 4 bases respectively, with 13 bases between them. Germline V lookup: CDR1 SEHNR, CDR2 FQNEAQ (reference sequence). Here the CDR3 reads CASSLGSRRGYGYTF. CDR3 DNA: TGTGCCAGCAGCTTAGGGTCACGGCGGGGCTATGGCTACACCTTC.

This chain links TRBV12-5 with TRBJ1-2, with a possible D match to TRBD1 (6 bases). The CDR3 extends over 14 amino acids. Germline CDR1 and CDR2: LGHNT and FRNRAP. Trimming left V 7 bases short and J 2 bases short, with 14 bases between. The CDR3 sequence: CASARDTLNYGYTF. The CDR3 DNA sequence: TGTGCTAGTGCCCGGGACACCTTAAACTATGGCTACACCTTC.

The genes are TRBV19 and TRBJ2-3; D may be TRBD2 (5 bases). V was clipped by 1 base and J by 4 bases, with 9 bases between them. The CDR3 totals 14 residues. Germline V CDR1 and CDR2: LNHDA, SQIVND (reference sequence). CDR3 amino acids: CASSIGETSDTQYF. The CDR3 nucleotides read TGTGCCAGTAGTATAGGGGAGACATCAGATACGCAGTATTTT.

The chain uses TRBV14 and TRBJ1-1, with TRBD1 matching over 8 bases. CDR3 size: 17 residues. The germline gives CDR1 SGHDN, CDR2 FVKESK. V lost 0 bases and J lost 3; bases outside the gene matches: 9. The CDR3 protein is CASSQEDRGWVDTEAFF. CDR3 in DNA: TGTGCCAGCAGCCAAGAAGACAGGGGATGGGTTGACACTGAAGCTTTCTTT.

The CDR3 nucleotides are TGTGCCAGCAGAAAGGGACAGTATAATTCACCCCTCCACTTT. It encodes CASRKGQYNSPLHF. The J gene is TRBJ1-6, the V gene TRBV27, with 7 bases that match TRBD1. This CDR3 spans 14 amino acids. The J segment lost 4 bases and the V segment lost 6 bases, leaving 3 bases of the junction unmatched. Germline values: CDR1 MNHEY, CDR2 SMNVEV (reference sequence).

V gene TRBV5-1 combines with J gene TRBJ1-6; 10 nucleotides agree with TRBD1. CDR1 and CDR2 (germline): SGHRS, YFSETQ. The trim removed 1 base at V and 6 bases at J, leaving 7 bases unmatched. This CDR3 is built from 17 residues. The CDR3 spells CASSLRGRTGGNSPLHF. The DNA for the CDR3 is TGCGCCAGCAGCTTGAGGGGGAGGACAGGGGGTAATTCACCCCTCCACTTT.

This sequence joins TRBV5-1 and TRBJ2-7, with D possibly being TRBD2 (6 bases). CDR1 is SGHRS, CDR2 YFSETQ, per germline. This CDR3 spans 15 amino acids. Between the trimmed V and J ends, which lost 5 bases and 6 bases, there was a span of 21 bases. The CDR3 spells CASSFATGTQFEQYF. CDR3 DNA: TGCGCCAGCAGTTTTGCAACCGGGACTCAATTCGAGCAGTACTTC.

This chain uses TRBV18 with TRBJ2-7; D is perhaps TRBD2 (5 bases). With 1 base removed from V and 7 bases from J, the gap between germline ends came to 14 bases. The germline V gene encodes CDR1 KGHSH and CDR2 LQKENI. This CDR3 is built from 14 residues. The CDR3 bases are TGTGCCAGCTCACCACAACTAGAGAAGTGGGAGCAGTACTTC. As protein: CASSPQLEKWEQYF. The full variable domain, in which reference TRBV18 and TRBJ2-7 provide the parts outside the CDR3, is NAGVMQNPRHLVRRRGQEARLRCSPMKGHSHVYWYRQLPEEGLKFMVYLQKENIIDESGMPKERFSAEFPKEGPSILRIQQVVRGDSAAYFCASSPQLEKWEQYFGPGTRLTVT.

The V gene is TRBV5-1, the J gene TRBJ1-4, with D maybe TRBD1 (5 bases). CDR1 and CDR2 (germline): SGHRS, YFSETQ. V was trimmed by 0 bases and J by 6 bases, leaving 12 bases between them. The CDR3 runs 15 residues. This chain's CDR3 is CASSLEGRVYEKLFF. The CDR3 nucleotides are TGCGCCAGCAGCTTGGAGGGCAGGGTGTATGAAAAACTGTTTTTT. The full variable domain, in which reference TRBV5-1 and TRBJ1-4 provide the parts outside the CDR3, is KAGVTQTPRYLIKTRGQQVTLSCSPISGHRSVSWYQQTPGQGLQFLFEYFSETQRNKGNFPGRFSGRQFSNSRSEMNVSTLELGDSALYLCASSLEGRVYEKLFFGSGTQLSVL.

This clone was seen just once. CDR3 sequence: CASSTRSSSYEQYF. CDR3 bases: TGTGCCAGCAGCACCCGGTCTAGCTCCTACGAGCAGTACTTC. V and J are TRBV5-6 and TRBJ2-7; D is unclear. The CDR3 is made up of 14 amino acids. The germline CDR1 and CDR2 sequences are SGHDT and YYEEEE. The ends were cut back, 4 bases at V and 0 bases at J, with 11 bases in the middle.

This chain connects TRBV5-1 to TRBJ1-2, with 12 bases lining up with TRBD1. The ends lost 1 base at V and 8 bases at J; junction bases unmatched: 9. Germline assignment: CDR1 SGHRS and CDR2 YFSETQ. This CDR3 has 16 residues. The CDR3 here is CASSLRTGTGGKGYTF. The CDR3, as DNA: TGCGCCAGCAGCTTGAGGACCGGGACAGGGGGCAAAGGCTACACCTTC. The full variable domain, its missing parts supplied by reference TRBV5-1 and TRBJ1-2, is KAGVTQTPRYLIKTRGQQVTLSCSPISGHRSVSWYQQTPGQGLQFLFEYFSETQRNKGNFPGRFSGRQFSNSRSEMNVSTLELGDSALYLCASSLRTGTGGKGYTFGSGTRLTVV.

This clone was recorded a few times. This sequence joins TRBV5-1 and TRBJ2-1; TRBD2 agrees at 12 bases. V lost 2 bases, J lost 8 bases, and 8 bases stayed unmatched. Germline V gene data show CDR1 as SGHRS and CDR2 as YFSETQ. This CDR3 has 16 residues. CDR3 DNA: TGCGCCAGCAGCTTTTCCCTAGCGGGGGGGCCTTATGAGCAGTTCTTC. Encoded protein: CASSFSLAGGPYEQFF.

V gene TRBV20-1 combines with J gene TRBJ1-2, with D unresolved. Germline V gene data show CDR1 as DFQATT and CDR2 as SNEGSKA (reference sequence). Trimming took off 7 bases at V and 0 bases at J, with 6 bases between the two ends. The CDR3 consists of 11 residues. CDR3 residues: CSGGANYGYTF. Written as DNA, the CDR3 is TGCAGTGGAGGAGCTAACTATGGCTACACCTTC.

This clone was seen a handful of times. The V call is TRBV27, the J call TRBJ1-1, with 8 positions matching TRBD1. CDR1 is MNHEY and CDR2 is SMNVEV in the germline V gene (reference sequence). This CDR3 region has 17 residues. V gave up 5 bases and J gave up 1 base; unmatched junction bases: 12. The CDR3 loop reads CASSTRQGTGWNTEAFF. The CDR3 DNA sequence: TGTGCCAGCAGTACCCGACAGGGGACCGGTTGGAACACTGAAGCTTTCTTT.

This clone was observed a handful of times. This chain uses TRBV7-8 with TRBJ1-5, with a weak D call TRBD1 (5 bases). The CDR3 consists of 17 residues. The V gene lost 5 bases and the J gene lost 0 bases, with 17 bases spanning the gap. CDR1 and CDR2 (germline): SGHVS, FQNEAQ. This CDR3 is CASSQGVVITSNQPQHF. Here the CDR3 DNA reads TGTGCCAGCAGCCAAGGGGTGGTAATTACTAGCAATCAGCCCCAGCATTTT.

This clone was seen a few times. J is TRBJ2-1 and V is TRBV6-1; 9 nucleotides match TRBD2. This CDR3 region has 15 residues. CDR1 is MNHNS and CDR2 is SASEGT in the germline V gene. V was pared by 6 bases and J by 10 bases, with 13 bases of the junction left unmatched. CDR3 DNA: TGTGCCAGCAGCCATAGCGGGGGCGGGCTCGGCGAGCAGTTCTTC. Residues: CASSHSGGGLGEQFF.

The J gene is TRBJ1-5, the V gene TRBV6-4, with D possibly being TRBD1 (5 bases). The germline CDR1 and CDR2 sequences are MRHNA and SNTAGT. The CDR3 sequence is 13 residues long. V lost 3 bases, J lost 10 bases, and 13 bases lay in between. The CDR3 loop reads CASSEISRGPQHF. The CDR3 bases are TGTGCCAGCAGTGAAATTTCTAGGGGTCCCCAGCATTTT.

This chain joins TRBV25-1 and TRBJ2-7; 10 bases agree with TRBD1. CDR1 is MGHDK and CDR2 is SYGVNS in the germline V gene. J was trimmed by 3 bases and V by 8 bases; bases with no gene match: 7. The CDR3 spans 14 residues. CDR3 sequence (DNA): TGTGCCAGCGGACCGGGACAGGGGTACTACGAGCAGTACTTC. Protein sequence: CASGPGQGYYEQYF.

The DNA for the CDR3 is TGCGTGACAGGCGCGACCGGGGAGCTGTTTTTT. Translation: CVTGATGELFF. The chain recombines TRBV29-1 with TRBJ2-2; maybe TRBD1 (6 bases). CDR1 is SQVTM and CDR2 is ANQGSEA in the germline V gene. The length of the CDR3 is 11 residues.

The CDR3 here is CASSWRYNEQFF. The CDR3 DNA follows: TGTGCCAGCAGTTGGAGGTACAATGAGCAGTTCTTC. The chain uses TRBV2 and TRBJ2-1, with D perhaps matching TRBD2 (5 bases). From germline, CDR1 is SNHLY and CDR2 FYNNEI. The length of the CDR3 is 12 residues. V lost 5 bases and J 4 bases, leaving 6 bases between the germline ends.

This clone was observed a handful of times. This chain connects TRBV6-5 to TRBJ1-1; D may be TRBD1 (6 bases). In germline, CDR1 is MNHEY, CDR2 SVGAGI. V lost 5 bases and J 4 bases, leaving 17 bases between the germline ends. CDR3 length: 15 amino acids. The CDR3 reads CASSKVAGEGTEAFF. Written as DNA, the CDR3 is TGTGCCAGCAGTAAAGTGGCAGGGGAGGGCACTGAAGCTTTCTTT.

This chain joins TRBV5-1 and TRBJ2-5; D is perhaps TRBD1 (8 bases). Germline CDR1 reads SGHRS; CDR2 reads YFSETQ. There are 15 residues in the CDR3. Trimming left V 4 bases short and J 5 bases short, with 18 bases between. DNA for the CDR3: TGCGCCAGCAGCATGCGGACAGGGAGGGGGGAGACCCAGTACTTC. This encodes CASSMRTGRGETQYF.

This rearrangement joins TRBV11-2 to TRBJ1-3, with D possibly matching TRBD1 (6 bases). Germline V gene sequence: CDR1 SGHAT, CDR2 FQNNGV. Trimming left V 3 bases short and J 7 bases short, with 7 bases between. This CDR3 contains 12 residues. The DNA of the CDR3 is TGTGCCAGCAGCTTTCAGGGGAACACCATATATTTT. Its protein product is CASSFQGNTIYF.

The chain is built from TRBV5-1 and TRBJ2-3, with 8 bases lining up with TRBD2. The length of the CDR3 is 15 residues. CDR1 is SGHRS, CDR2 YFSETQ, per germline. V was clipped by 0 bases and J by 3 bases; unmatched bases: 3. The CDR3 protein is CASSLAGGGTDTQYF. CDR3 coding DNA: TGCGCCAGCAGCTTGGCGGGGGGGGGAACAGATACGCAGTATTTT. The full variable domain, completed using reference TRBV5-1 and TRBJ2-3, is KAGVTQTPRYLIKTRGQQVTLSCSPISGHRSVSWYQQTPGQGLQFLFEYFSETQRNKGNFPGRFSGRQFSNSRSEMNVSTLELGDSALYLCASSLAGGGTDTQYFGPGTRLTVL.